This paragraph covers one TCR beta chain sequence. Antigen: not known. The CDR3 length is 15 residues. J was trimmed by 5 bases and V by 5 bases; bases with no gene match: 10. Germline values: CDR1 SEHNR, CDR2 FQNEAQ (reference sequence). The data were taken from a study of T cell responses to AZD1222 COVID-19 vaccine. Regarding the study as a whole: After two AZD1222 doses, spike-specific TCR breadth and depth rose versus day 0.

The table came from immunoSEQ multiplex PCR; TCRdb's copy has only in-frame clones and leaves some out. The sample lists about 86,000 clones; 85% to 90% were seen once. This receptor was identified in an adult in good health. The chain couples TRBV7-9 to TRBJ2-7, with 9 bases identical to TRBD2. Specimen: peripheral blood, collected on day 0 of MenACWY control vaccination. CDR3 protein: CASSPGGGAFDEQYF. Here the CDR3 DNA reads TGTGCCAGCAGCCCGGGCGGGGGGGCTTTCGACGAGCAGTACTTC. The whole variable domain, remainder taken from reference TRBV7-9 and TRBJ2-7, is DTGVSQNPRHKITKRGQNVTFRCDPISEHNRLYWYRQTLGQGPEFLTYFQNEAQLEKSRLLSDRFSAERPKGSFSTLEIQRTEQGDSAMYLCASSPGGGAFDEQYFGPGTRLTVT.